Below are 29 T cell receptor beta chains sequenced from a single sample in a study of cytomegalovirus exposure and HLA in healthy donors. This PCR relied on a set of 60 Vbeta primers and 13 Jbeta primers. Using immunoSEQ multiplex PCR, the repertoire was profiled, and TCRdb retains in-frame clones only, with some absent. The ten top clones account for 5.5% to 6.5%, within a sample of about 88,000 clones. Source material: PBMCs. The receptor set was obtained from a girl aged 5 to 17 in good health and CMV-seropositive.

The chain links TRBV6-5 to TRBJ1-1; D is ambiguous. In germline, CDR1 is MNHEY, CDR2 SVGAGI. This CDR3 comprises 13 residues. Trimming pared 8 bases from V and 2 bases from J, leaving 12 bases between. Here the CDR3 DNA reads TGTGCCAGCCTCCGCCGAGTTAACACTGAAGCTTTCTTT. It is translated as CASLRRVNTEAFF.

This chain links TRBV29-1 with TRBJ1-2; possible D gene TRBD1, 6 bases. This CDR3 spans 12 amino acids. The V and J ends lost 3 bases and 8 bases respectively, with 13 bases between them. Looked up from germline, CDR1 is SQVTM and CDR2 is ANQGSEA. The CDR3 DNA reads as TGCAGCGTTGATGAGGGGGAGGGCGGCTACACCTTC. Its protein is CSVDEGEGGYTF.

V and J are TRBV5-1 and TRBJ1-6, with D uncertain. The CDR3 totals 12 residues. V lost 6 bases, J lost 10 bases, and 11 bases lay in between. In germline, CDR1 is SGHRS, CDR2 YFSETQ. Here the CDR3 reads CASTNDGSPLHF. As DNA, the CDR3 is TGCGCCAGCACCAACGACGGGTCACCCCTCCACTTT.

The chain couples TRBV5-1 to TRBJ1-5, with D tentatively TRBD1 (5 bases). Trimming took 4 bases from V and 8 from J, leaving 19 bases between them. Germline CDR1 reads SGHRS; CDR2 reads YFSETQ. The CDR3 sequence is 15 residues long. CDR3 sequence (DNA): TGCGCCAGCAGCCCTGGGGCAGGCGATGGTGAGCCCCAGCATTTT. Translated, it gives CASSPGAGDGEPQHF.

V gene TRBV5-6 combines with J gene TRBJ2-5; possibly TRBD2 for D (6 bases). The DNA end lines up better with TRBJ2-7; the J call may be wrong. This CDR3 spans 14 amino acids. Germline values: CDR1 SGHDT, CDR2 YYEEEE. As DNA, the CDR3 is TGTGCCAGCAGCTTGGCAGGGAGGCCCTACGAGCAGTACTTC. This encodes CASSLAGRPYEQYF.

This chain joins TRBV2 and TRBJ2-5, with D unresolved. Trimming pared 3 bases from V and 5 bases from J, leaving 10 bases between. The CDR3 contains 13 residues. Germline CDR1 and CDR2: SNHLY and FYNNEI. Here the CDR3 DNA reads TGTGCCAGCAGTGACAGCTTGGGCGAGACCCAGTACTTC. Protein sequence: CASSDSLGETQYF. The variable domain in full, completed from reference TRBV2 and TRBJ2-5, reads EPEVTQTPSHQVTQMGQEVILRCVPISNHLYFYWYRQILGQKVEFLVSFYNNEISEKSEIFDDQFSVERPDGSNFTLKIRSTKLEDSAMYFCASSDSLGETQYFGPGTRLLVL.

The chain is built from TRBV28 and TRBJ1-1; D call uncertain. The CDR3 is made up of 14 amino acids. Between the trimmed V and J ends, which lost 6 bases and 0 bases, there was a span of 11 bases. Germline V CDR1 and CDR2: MDHEN, SYDVKM. The CDR3 nucleotides read TGTGCCAGCAGCACACACCTGATGAACACTGAAGCTTTCTTT. Translation: CASSTHLMNTEAFF.

The chain carries TRBV4-1 and TRBJ2-2, with TRBD2 identical over 8 bases. The ends lost 9 bases at V and 8 bases at J; junction bases unmatched: 11. Germline V gene sequence: CDR1 MGHRA, CDR2 YSYEKL. This CDR3 contains 14 residues. As DNA, the CDR3 is TGCGCCAGTCGGGCGGGGGGAACAAATGGGGAGCTGTTTTTT. It is translated as CASRAGGTNGELFF.

CDR3: CASKDRVESPLHF. The CDR3 coding sequence is TGTGCCAGCAAGGACAGGGTTGAATCACCCCTCCACTTT. J is TRBJ1-6 and V is TRBV2; 8 nucleotides line up with TRBD1. The CDR3 is made up of 13 amino acids. The germline gives CDR1 SNHLY, CDR2 FYNNEI. With 7 bases clipped from V and 10 bases from J, the junction kept 6 bases outside the gene matches.

The chain uses TRBV5-6 and TRBJ2-7; D not resolved. Germline CDR1 SGHDT, CDR2 YYEEEE. The CDR3 is 14 amino acids. V lost 1 base and J 1 base, leaving 9 bases between the germline ends. Here the CDR3 reads CASSLQVKSYEQYF. The CDR3 coding sequence is TGTGCCAGCAGCTTGCAGGTAAAATCCTACGAGCAGTACTTC.

This chain joins TRBV7-2 and TRBJ1-1; 8 bases match TRBD1. Germline V gene lookup returns CDR1 SGHTA and CDR2 FQGNSA. The CDR3 loop spans 14 amino acids. V shed 4 bases, J shed 3 bases, and the junction held 4 bases outside the gene matches. The CDR3 region has the DNA TGTGCCAGCAGCTATCCGGACAGGGACACTGAAGCTTTCTTT. The encoded protein is CASSYPDRDTEAFF. Filled out from reference TRBV7-2 and TRBJ1-1, the complete variable domain reads GAGVSQSPSNKVTEKGKDVELRCDPISGHTALYWYRQSLGQGLEFLIYFQGNSAPDKSGLPSDRFSAERTGGSVSTLTIQRTQQEDSAVYLCASSYPDRDTEAFFGQGTRLTVV.

In DNA form, the CDR3 reads TGTGCCAGTAGTATTACGGGGGATAGCACAGATACGCAGTATTTT. Translating it yields CASSITGDSTDTQYF. The rearrangement uses TRBV19 and TRBJ2-3; D might be TRBD2 (6 bases). The length of the CDR3 is 15 residues. From germline, CDR1 is LNHDA and CDR2 SQIVND (reference sequence). Between the trimmed V and J ends, which lost 3 bases and 0 bases, there was a span of 10 bases.

The chain is built from TRBV5-4 and TRBJ2-7; TRBD2 matches 10 bases. The CDR3 runs 15 residues. In germline, CDR1 is SGHNT, CDR2 YYREEE (reference sequence). Unmatched junction bases numbered 4, after V lost 1 base and J lost 3 bases. Here the CDR3 reads CASSLTSGTHYEQYF. CDR3 coding DNA: TGTGCCAGCAGCTTGACTAGCGGGACTCACTACGAGCAGTACTTC.

The rearrangement joins TRBV7-9 to TRBJ1-2; D not certain. Germline CDR1 SEHNR, CDR2 FQNEAQ (reference sequence). This CDR3 has 15 amino acids. V gave up 7 bases and J gave up 4 bases, with 19 bases separating them. In DNA, the CDR3 is TGTGCCAGCAATACTGGAGAAATAGATCGCTATGGCTACACCTTC. Protein product: CASNTGEIDRYGYTF.

As to this clone: A read error may account for a junction end that differs from germline. Other DNA sequences within the sample encode an identical CDR3. V and J are TRBV4-1 and TRBJ1-2; D gene ambiguous. The V gene's germline CDR1 is MGHRA and CDR2 YSYEKL. CDR3 length: 15 amino acids. CDR3 DNA: TGTGCCAGCAGCCAAGCTATATACTCGCCATATGGCTACACCTTC. It encodes CASSQAIYSPYGYTF.

This chain connects TRBV19 to TRBJ2-3; weak D call: TRBD1 (6 bases). The length of the CDR3 is 15 residues. The germline V and J ends were trimmed by 5 bases and 3 bases, with 15 bases remaining between them. The germline CDR1 and CDR2 sequences are LNHDA and SQIVND (reference sequence). DNA of the CDR3: TGTGCCAGTAGTGTAGTTACAGGGATTACAGATACGCAGTATTTT. Its protein product is CASSVVTGITDTQYF.

The rearrangement uses TRBV4-3 and TRBJ2-5; TRBD1 might be the D (5 bases). V was clipped by 0 bases and J by 3 bases, with 11 bases between them. The CDR3 extends over 15 amino acids. CDR1 LGHNA and CDR2 YSLEER come from the germline V gene. DNA of the CDR3: TGCGCCAGCAGCCAAGATTTAGGCAGGGAAGAGACCCAGTACTTC. Its translation is CASSQDLGREETQYF.

J is TRBJ2-5 and V is TRBV28, with D maybe TRBD2 (6 bases). Germline loops: CDR1 MDHEN, CDR2 SYDVKM. V lost 5 bases, J lost 4 bases, and 17 bases lay in between. The CDR3 totals 15 residues. The CDR3 here is CASSIWGDSGETQYF. Written as DNA, the CDR3 is TGTGCCAGCAGTATTTGGGGGGACTCGGGAGAGACCCAGTACTTC.

V and J are TRBV6-5 and TRBJ2-7; 7 nucleotides agree with TRBD1. J gave up 3 bases and V 6 bases, and 11 bases lay outside the gene matches. The CDR3 sequence is 15 residues long. Germline CDR1 reads MNHEY; CDR2 reads SVGAGI. The CDR3 spells CASRRTGGNDYEQYV. The CDR3 region has the DNA TGTGCCAGCAGGCGGACAGGAGGAAACGACTACGAGCAGTACGTC.

The chain links TRBV9 to TRBJ1-1; 9 positions match TRBD1. The CDR3 consists of 16 residues. Germline V gene lookup returns CDR1 SGDLS and CDR2 YYNGEE. V gave up 0 bases and J gave up 0 bases; unmatched junction bases: 3. In nucleotides, the CDR3 is TGTGCCAGCAGCGTAGGGACAGGGGCCATGAACACTGAAGCTTTCTTT. Its translation is CASSVGTGAMNTEAFF.

The V call is TRBV18, the J call TRBJ2-7, with TRBD1 as a possible D gene (5 bases). There are 14 residues in the CDR3. V was shortened by 4 bases and J by 2 bases, with 12 bases between the two germline ends. The germline gives CDR1 KGHSH, CDR2 LQKENI. CDR3 loop: CASSQDTSAYEQYF. CDR3 DNA: TGTGCCAGCTCACAGGACACCAGCGCCTACGAGCAGTACTTC.

J is TRBJ2-5 and V is TRBV7-9, with a tentative D call TRBD1 (6 bases). V was shortened by 3 bases and J by 5 bases, with 13 bases between the two germline ends. Germline lookup yields CDR1 SEHNR and CDR2 FQNEAQ (reference sequence). This CDR3 spans 14 amino acids. The chain's CDR3 is CASSFEGEQETQYF. CDR3 nucleotide sequence: TGTGCCAGCAGCTTTGAGGGGGAGCAGGAGACCCAGTACTTC.

V and J are TRBV5-1 and TRBJ2-7; TRBD2 agrees at 13 bases. Germline CDR1 is SGHRS and CDR2 is YFSETQ. The CDR3 is 14 amino acids. V gave up 4 bases and J gave up 6 bases; unmatched junction bases: 4. The CDR3 reads CASSKGLAGSEQYF. Written as DNA, the CDR3 is TGCGCCAGCAGCAAGGGACTAGCGGGGAGCGAGCAGTACTTC.

The J gene is TRBJ2-3, the V gene TRBV5-6; D is ambiguous. This CDR3 spans 12 amino acids. CDR1 and CDR2 from the germline V gene are SGHDT and YYEEEE. V lost 1 base, J lost 4 bases, and 4 bases lay in between. Here the CDR3 reads CASSLSADTQYF. CDR3 nucleotides: TGTGCCAGCAGCTTGTCGGCAGATACGCAGTATTTT.

V is TRBV5-1 and J is TRBJ1-4; 7 bases agree with TRBD1. Per the germline V gene, CDR1 is SGHRS and CDR2 is YFSETQ. V lost 0 bases and J lost 6; bases outside the gene matches: 5. CDR3 length equals 15 residues. CDR3 sequence: CASSLARTGDEKLFF. CDR3 coding DNA: TGCGCCAGCAGCTTGGCCCGGACAGGTGATGAAAAACTGTTTTTT.

As to this clone: A junction end diverges from the germline sequence, so it may reflect a read error. CDR3 loop: CASSQDGGSGGSHGDKQYF. The DNA of the CDR3 is TGTGCCAGCAGCCAAGACGGGGGTAGCGGGGGTTCACACGGGGATAAGCAGTATTTT. The J gene is TRBJ2-3, the V gene TRBV4-2; 9 bases are a match to TRBD2. Germline V gene sequence: CDR1 LGHNA, CDR2 YNFKEQ. This CDR3 comprises 19 residues.

This chain links TRBV6-1 with TRBJ1-2; 9 positions agree with TRBD1. The CDR3 consists of 13 residues. Germline V CDR1 and CDR2: MNHNS, SASEGT. Trimming removed 6 bases from V and 6 bases from J; junction bases left unmatched: 5. CDR3 protein: CASRQGADNGYTF. The CDR3 nucleotides read TGTGCCAGCAGACAGGGGGCGGACAATGGCTACACCTTC.

The V and J genes are TRBV4-1 and TRBJ2-3, with 9 bases fitting TRBD2. V trimming: 0 bases; J trimming: 0 bases; junction bases outside the gene matches: 16. This CDR3 spans 21 amino acids. Germline-derived CDR1 and CDR2 are MGHRA and YSYEKL. This CDR3 is CASSQEGGGVSGGISTDTQYF. CDR3 nucleotide sequence: TGCGCCAGCAGCCAAGAAGGTGGGGGGGTTAGCGGGGGAATTAGCACAGATACGCAGTATTTT.

The chain employs TRBV5-4 and TRBJ2-1; TRBD2 matches 11 bases. The germline CDR1 and CDR2 sequences are SGHNT and YYREEE (reference sequence). This CDR3 is built from 16 residues. With 7 bases clipped from V and 6 bases from J, the junction kept 12 bases outside the gene matches. The CDR3 DNA follows: TGTGCCAGCGGGGAAATAGCGGGGGGGCCATCCAATGAGCAGTTCTTC. Protein product: CASGEIAGGPSNEQFF.